This TCR beta chain was retrieved from a study of cytomegalovirus exposure and HLA in healthy donors. Broader study findings: The dataset shows that most TCR sequences were rare, while some public TCRs occurred in many donors. The classifier reportedly diagnosed cytomegalovirus status with high sensitivity and specificity. With DRB1 most and HLA-C fewest, TCR association rates differed between HLA loci in a later analysis.

The CDR3 length is 16 residues. V trimming: 3 bases; J trimming: 0 bases; junction bases outside the gene matches: 4. Germline loops: CDR1 SGHDT, CDR2 YYEEEE. This cohort consisted of healthy bone marrow donors. This clone showed up just a few times. Its antigen is undetermined. Primers included in the PCR were 60 Vbeta and 13 Jbeta primers. Here immunoSEQ multiplex PCR was the method, and the copy in TCRdb shows in-frame clones only, minus some. The profile shows 140,000 to 150,000 clones, around 10% of them singletons. This chain uses TRBV5-6 with TRBJ2-1, with 9 nucleotides matching TRBD2. The origin of this receptor is a man in his fifties in good health and CMV-seronegative. Sequenced material: PBMCs. The CDR3 nucleotides read TGTGCCAGCAGCTCGGGACTAGCTGGCTCCTACAATGAGCAGTTCTTC. This sequence encodes CASSSGLAGSYNEQFF. Based on the CDR3 plus reference TRBV5-6 and TRBJ2-1, the full variable domain is DAGVTQSPTHLIKTRGQQVTLRCSPKSGHDTVSWYQQALGQGPQFIFQYYEEEERQRGNFPDRFSGHQFPNYSSELNVNALLLGDSALYLCASSSGLAGSYNEQFFGPGTRLTVL.